These 18 T cell receptor beta chains originate from one sample sequenced in a study of cytotoxic CD8 clonotypes in ibrutinib-treated CLL. TCRdb keeps only in-frame clones here, not all; method: immunoSEQ multiplex PCR. This repertoire shows 40,000 to 50,000 clones, 45% to 60% found once; its top ten account for under 35%. The specimen comprised PBMCs, sampled after 24 months of ibrutinib treatment. The origin of the receptors is a human donor with chronic lymphocytic leukemia.

The table lists this clone with a few counts. The rearrangement joins TRBV5-6 to TRBJ1-4; D might be TRBD1 (5 bases). Germline V gene lookup returns CDR1 SGHDT and CDR2 YYEEEE. The V end lost 3 bases, the J end lost 4 bases, and 13 bases lay between the germline ends. This CDR3 spans 15 amino acids. The CDR3 region has the DNA TGTGCCAGCAGCTCGCAGGGTAGGGGTAATGAAAAACTGTTTTTT. It translates to CASSSQGRGNEKLFF. The full variable domain, with the rest looked up from reference TRBV5-6 and TRBJ1-4, is DAGVTQSPTHLIKTRGQQVTLRCSPKSGHDTVSWYQQALGQGPQFIFQYYEEEERQRGNFPDRFSGHQFPNYSSELNVNALLLGDSALYLCASSSQGRGNEKLFFGSGTQLSVL.

This clone was detected only a few times. This rearrangement joins TRBV29-1 to TRBJ2-7; TRBD1 might be the D (5 bases). This CDR3 comprises 13 residues. V shed 2 bases and J shed 4 bases, with 12 bases lying between them. Germline lookup yields CDR1 SQVTM and CDR2 ANQGSEA. The chain's CDR3 is CSVELLGAYEQYF. The DNA of the CDR3 is TGCAGCGTTGAATTGCTAGGGGCTTACGAGCAGTACTTC.

This clone showed up just a few times. V is TRBV10-3 and J is TRBJ1-2; 12 positions match TRBD1. Losses at the gene ends were 10 bases for V and 8 bases for J; bases not matched to a gene: 11. The CDR3 is made up of 14 amino acids. Germline V gene data show CDR1 as ENHRY and CDR2 as SYGVKD. The CDR3 DNA follows: TGTGCCACCCTCGAGGGACAGGGGGCATGGGGCTACACCTTC. Translated: CATLEGQGAWGYTF.

The chain uses TRBV9 and TRBJ1-3; 7 bases fit TRBD1. Germline values: CDR1 SGDLS, CDR2 YYNGEE. The CDR3 consists of 16 residues. The V segment lost 5 bases and the J segment 4 bases; nucleotides outside the gene matches: 12. Written as DNA, the CDR3 is TGTGCCAGCAGTAGACAGGGTGGATTATCCGGAAACACCATATATTTT. Protein sequence: CASSRQGGLSGNTIYF.

The chain uses TRBV6-5 and TRBJ2-7; D may be TRBD1 or TRBD2 (5 bases each). V shed 5 bases and J shed 4 bases, with 18 bases lying between them. Germline CDR1 is MNHEY and CDR2 is SVGAGI. The CDR3 is 15 amino acids. CDR3 loop: CASSRDPQHRYEQYF. CDR3 coding DNA: TGTGCCAGCAGTAGGGACCCACAGCATCGGTACGAGCAGTACTTC.

The gene calls are TRBV7-9 and TRBJ2-3; 10 nucleotides line up with TRBD1. The CDR3 spans 15 residues. Germline V gene lookup returns CDR1 SEHNR and CDR2 FQNEAQ (reference sequence). J was trimmed by 5 bases and V by 4 bases; bases with no gene match: 6. This CDR3 reads CASSSPGQGRDTQYF. CDR3 bases: TGTGCCAGCAGCTCCCCGGGACAGGGGAGAGATACGCAGTATTTT. Variable domain in full (rest from reference TRBV7-9 and TRBJ2-3): DTGVSQNPRHKITKRGQNVTFRCDPISEHNRLYWYRQTLGQGPEFLTYFQNEAQLEKSRLLSDRFSAERPKGSFSTLEIQRTEQGDSAMYLCASSSPGQGRDTQYFGPGTRLTVL.

The CDR3 nucleotides read TGTGCCAGCAGCCTCTCGGGATTCAACTCTGGAAACACCATATATTTT. This translates into CASSLSGFNSGNTIYF. V usage is TRBV4-2 and J usage is TRBJ1-3; D uncertain. This CDR3 has 16 amino acids. CDR1 and CDR2 from the germline V gene are LGHNA and YNFKEQ. Trimming left V 4 bases short and J 0 bases short, with 13 bases between.

The chain uses TRBV6-5 and TRBJ1-2; no reliable D call. V gave up 7 bases and J gave up 2 bases, with 8 bases separating them. The V gene's germline CDR1 is MNHEY and CDR2 SVGAGI. The CDR3 has 12 residues. CDR3 sequence reads: CASKQANYGYTF. The CDR3 bases are TGTGCCAGCAAGCAGGCCAACTATGGCTACACCTTC.

The rearrangement uses TRBV19 and TRBJ1-3; D is uncertain. V gave up 9 bases and J gave up 0 bases, with 12 bases separating them. Germline lookup yields CDR1 LNHDA and CDR2 SQIVND (reference sequence). There are 14 residues in the CDR3. The chain's CDR3 is CASGESFSGNTIYF. CDR3 bases: TGTGCCAGCGGGGAGTCTTTCTCTGGAAACACCATATATTTT.

This chain joins TRBV6-5 and TRBJ2-7; D possibly corresponds to TRBD1 (6 bases). Germline lookup yields CDR1 MNHEY and CDR2 SVGAGI. This CDR3 comprises 15 residues. Trimming shortened V by 2 bases and J by 2 bases, and 13 bases separated the two germline ends. The CDR3 DNA is TGTGCCAGCAGTTACGAGAAGGGGGAAACCTACGAGCAGTACTTC. Its translation: CASSYEKGETYEQYF.

The V call is TRBV21-1, the J call TRBJ1-4; the table's D call TRBD1 went unverified against the DNA. TRBV21-1 is designated a pseudogene. The CDR3 consists of 19 residues. CDR3 nucleotide sequence: TGTGCCAGCAGCAAAGTAAACAGGGGGCGAAGGTCCACTAATGAAAAACTGTTTTTT. Amino acid sequence: CASSKVNRGRRSTNEKLFF.

This clone came up a few times. This CDR3 reads CASRSGGLNQPQHF. CDR3 nucleotide sequence: TGTGCCAGCAGGTCCGGGGGCCTCAATCAGCCCCAGCATTTT. The J gene is TRBJ1-5, the V gene TRBV25-1; TRBD1 might be the D (6 bases). The CDR3 consists of 14 residues. The V gene lost 6 bases and the J gene lost 3 bases, with 12 bases spanning the gap. CDR1 is MGHDK, CDR2 SYGVNS, per germline.

This clone was found a few times. The chain couples TRBV5-1 to TRBJ1-6; 9 positions match TRBD1. V was pared by 4 bases and J by 10 bases, with 6 bases of the junction left unmatched. The CDR3 contains 14 residues. CDR1 is SGHRS and CDR2 is YFSETQ in the germline V gene. The DNA for the CDR3 is TGCGCCAGCAGCGGGACAGGGAGTGACTCACCCCTCCACTTT. Encoded protein: CASSGTGSDSPLHF. The full variable domain, with the rest looked up from reference TRBV5-1 and TRBJ1-6, is KAGVTQTPRYLIKTRGQQVTLSCSPISGHRSVSWYQQTPGQGLQFLFEYFSETQRNKGNFPGRFSGRQFSNSRSEMNVSTLELGDSALYLCASSGTGSDSPLHFGNGTRLTVT.

This clone was seen once. This chain links TRBV5-4 with TRBJ2-3; D is unresolved. The germline V and J ends were trimmed by 4 bases and 2 bases, with 11 bases remaining between them. Germline V lookup: CDR1 SGHNT, CDR2 YYREEE (reference sequence). The length of the CDR3 is 14 residues. The CDR3 region is CASSPLPLTDTQYF. In nucleotides, the CDR3 is TGTGCCAGCAGCCCTCTCCCACTCACAGATACGCAGTATTTT.

This chain uses TRBV5-4 with TRBJ2-3, with TRBD2 as a possible D gene (5 bases). Trimming took 0 bases from V and 0 from J, leaving 11 bases between them. Germline V lookup: CDR1 SGHNT, CDR2 YYREEE (reference sequence). The CDR3 extends over 16 amino acids. CDR3: CASSLDTRLSTDTQYF. In DNA, the CDR3 is TGTGCCAGCAGCTTGGACACTAGACTGAGCACAGATACGCAGTATTTT.

The chain links TRBV6-1 to TRBJ1-1; D not certain. The CDR3 is 15 residues long. Trimming shortened V by 4 bases and J by 0 bases, and 12 bases separated the two germline ends. Germline V gene data show CDR1 as MNHNS and CDR2 as SASEGT. CDR3 sequence: CASSADRPVNTEAFF. CDR3 nucleotide sequence: TGTGCCAGCAGTGCCGACCGGCCGGTGAACACTGAAGCTTTCTTT.

The chain couples TRBV5-1 to TRBJ2-7, with D tentatively TRBD2 (5 bases). Per the germline V gene, CDR1 is SGHRS and CDR2 is YFSETQ. This CDR3 contains 13 residues. V was trimmed by 4 bases and J by 2 bases, leaving 10 bases between them. Here the CDR3 DNA reads TGCGCCAGCAGCACGGACGGGGCCTACGAGCAGTACTTC. The encoded protein is CASSTDGAYEQYF.

The V call is TRBV29-1, the J call TRBJ1-1, with D unresolved. The V end was cut by 1 base, the J end by 8 bases, with 8 bases between. This CDR3 spans 11 amino acids. Germline V CDR1 and CDR2: SQVTM, ANQGSEA. The CDR3 DNA reads as TGCAGCGTTGAAGGAACGGTGGAAGCTTTCTTT. Amino acids: CSVEGTVEAFF.